This T cell receptor beta chain was recovered during a study of beta chain features in type 1 diabetes. After removal of 0 bases from V and 4 bases from J, the junction contained 6 bases not matched to a gene. The CDR3 contains 16 residues. Looked up from germline, CDR1 is SGDLS and CDR2 is YYNGEE. Heparinised blood was drawn once per donor, averaging roughly 120 mL. CD4+ naive, central memory, regulatory and stem cell-like memory cells were sorted via CD45RO/CCR7/CD25/CD127/CD95/CD27. The isolated RNA, all of it, was reverse transcribed, so expressed TCRB transcripts were what got sequenced. Sequenced by immunoSEQ multiplex PCR; TCRdb stores in-frame clones only, minus some. This sample carries 330,000 or so clones, about 20% of them seen once, and the ten largest clones take approximately 0.043%.

The origin of this receptor is a woman younger than 30 in good health. The sequencing input was naive CD4+ T cells from blood. The V call is TRBV9, the J call TRBJ2-3; TRBD2 agrees at 9 bases. The CDR3 bases are TGTGCCAGCAGCGTAGGCCATGCGGGAGGGTCAGATACGCAGTATTTT. This sequence encodes CASSVGHAGGSDTQYF.